This record concerns one T cell receptor (beta chain) sequence. The data stem from a study of patients and donors after allogeneic stem cell transplantation. TCRdb analysed the RT-PCR reads with MiXCR anew, one entry per CDR3 protein. The sample yields under 200,000 distinct CDR3 sequences, about 29% seen once. Between the trimmed V and J ends, which lost 3 bases and 5 bases, there was a span of 11 bases. This CDR3 is built from 14 residues. CDR1 and CDR2 from the germline V gene are MNHEY and SMNVEV (reference sequence). The chain carries TRBV27 and TRBJ1-5; D remains unclear. This TCR was sampled from a human donor who was either an allogeneic HSCT recipient or a stem cell or donor lymphocyte infusion donor (not recorded which). It is not recorded whose cells these are; they may come from a transplant donor. The material sequenced was blood, either unsorted or a sorted T cell fraction (not recorded which). CDR3 region: CASSLVGRDQPQHF. In DNA form, the CDR3 reads TGTGCCAGCAGTTTGGTAGGGAGGGATCAGCCCCAGCATTTT.